One sample yielded the 5 T cell receptor beta chains listed below, sequenced in a study of shared clonotypes between healthy human individuals. Clones were read by immunoSEQ multiplex PCR, and TCRdb kept only the in-frame ones, dropping some. The data contain 850,000 to 1,200,000 clones, approximately 68% of them singletons. The material sequenced was memory CD4+ T cells sorted from blood. The subset was: CD45RA-negative fraction. Receptors were obtained from a man in his late teens or twenties in good health.

The sample holds a few counts of this clone. V is TRBV5-1 and J is TRBJ2-7, with TRBD1 matching over 9 bases. This CDR3 is 18 amino acids long. V was clipped by 0 bases and J by 3 bases; unmatched bases: 13. Looked up from germline, CDR1 is SGHRS and CDR2 is YFSETQ. The CDR3 DNA follows: TGCGCCAGCAGCTTGGCCAATTTCCGGGACAGGGAAGGCTACGAGCAGTACTTC. Its protein is CASSLANFRDREGYEQYF.

J is TRBJ1-5 and V is TRBV30, with D possibly TRBD1 on 6 matching bases. CDR1 is GTSNPN, CDR2 SVGIG, per germline (reference sequence). The CDR3 is made up of 15 amino acids. Trimming cost V 4 bases and J 4 bases, with 17 bases left between them. The CDR3, as DNA: TGTGCCTGGACGCACCGGGGGCCTCCGAATCAGCCCCAGCATTTT. Residues: CAWTHRGPPNQPQHF.

The chain recombines TRBV6-5 with TRBJ1-1, with D perhaps matching TRBD1 (6 bases). Trimming took 10 bases from V and 1 from J, leaving 16 bases between them. Looked up from germline, CDR1 is MNHEY and CDR2 is SVGAGI. This CDR3 spans 14 amino acids. This CDR3 is CATKGGLANTEAFF. The DNA of the CDR3 is TGTGCCACCAAGGGGGGGCTAGCGAACACTGAAGCTTTCTTT.

The chain carries TRBV7-2 and TRBJ2-7; 7 nucleotides match TRBD2. The junction had 11 bases not matched to a gene; V was cut back by 0 bases and J by 6 bases. The CDR3 length is 16 residues. Germline CDR1 SGHTA, CDR2 FQGNSA. The CDR3 bases are TGTGCCAGCAGCTTAGCCCCCCCGGGAGGAAGTGGCGAGCAGTACTTC. Its protein product is CASSLAPPGGSGEQYF.

The V call is TRBV7-2, the J call TRBJ2-5, with 8 bases fitting TRBD1. The CDR3 loop spans 15 amino acids. Germline trimming cut 5 bases from V and 7 bases from J; bases unmatched to any gene: 12. Germline V gene sequence: CDR1 SGHTA, CDR2 FQGNSA. CDR3 protein: CASSQGQGRSGTQYF. The CDR3 coding sequence is TGTGCCAGCAGCCAAGGACAGGGTAGATCGGGGACCCAGTACTTC.